This TCR beta chain was sequenced in a study of T cell changes during pregnancy in multiple sclerosis. Some clones are missing from TCRdb's copy, which holds only in-frame ones; the method was immunoSEQ multiplex PCR. Among tens of thousands of clones listed, about 92% were seen once. V was pared by 5 bases and J by 7 bases, with 20 bases between. The CDR3 runs 15 residues. CDR1 SGHAT and CDR2 FQDESV come from the germline V gene (reference sequence). J is TRBJ1-1 and V is TRBV11-1; possible D gene TRBD1, 6 bases. The specimen was CD4+ T cells from peripheral blood mononuclear cells, collected after pregnancy. This receptor was taken from a female donor in good health, enrolled as a control in a pregnancy study. In nucleotides, the CDR3 is TGTGCCAGCAGCCCCCGAAAGGGGGTTTCGGGTGAAGCTTTCTTT. This gives the protein CASSPRKGVSGEAFF.